This TCR beta chain was identified in a study of T cell responses to AZD1222 COVID-19 vaccine. Study-level results: Clonal diversity may have been underestimated, and the donors were mostly white British, with more females than males.

Clones were read by immunoSEQ multiplex PCR, and TCRdb kept only the in-frame ones, dropping some. The sample contains some 110,000 clones, 75% to 90% of which appear only once. CDR1 and CDR2 from the germline V gene are LGHDT and YNNKEL (reference sequence). CDR3 length: 13 amino acids. After removal of 4 bases from V and 12 bases from J, the junction contained 2 bases not matched to a gene. In the case of this clone: What it binds is unknown.

The specimen comprised peripheral blood, sampled on day 0 of MenACWY control vaccination. The receptor was derived from an adult in good health. The J gene is TRBJ1-6, the V gene TRBV3-1 (or the pseudogene TRBV3-2), with 11 nucleotides matching TRBD1. CDR3 DNA: TGTGCCAGCAGCCCGGGGACAGGGGGACCCCTCCACTTT. Its protein product is CASSPGTGGPLHF.